This entry is about one T cell receptor beta chain. Its antigen is undetermined. Average productive template count per sample was 40,000 to 45,000. Generated by immunoSEQ multiplex PCR, the TCRdb table keeps only in-frame clones and is missing some. The data hold over 30,000 clones, with about 88% observed a single time. The data belong to a study of STAT3 mutations in large granular lymphocyte leukemia. General observations from the study: At least one immunodominant TCR beta clonotype appeared in every T-cell large granular lymphocyte leukemia patient.

This receptor was obtained from a human donor with T large granular lymphocyte leukemia. Some clones in this sample may be carry-over from other donors' samples. Material for sequencing was PBMCs.

CDR3 protein: CASSPAGGREKLFF. CDR3 nucleotide sequence: TGTGCCAGCTCACCGGCAGGGGGCCGGGAAAAACTGTTTTTT. The J gene is TRBJ1-4, the V gene TRBV18, with 8 nucleotides matching TRBD1. Unmatched junction bases numbered 5, after V lost 3 bases and J lost 8 bases. This CDR3 comprises 14 residues. Per the germline V gene, CDR1 is KGHSH and CDR2 is LQKENI.